A selection of T cell receptor beta chains follows, all from one sample in a study of CD8 T cells in Susac syndrome. MiXCR was run by TCRdb on the immunoSEQ multiplex PCR reads, yielding one entry per CDR3 protein. The table has about 130,000 distinct CDR3 sequences, 90% to 95% seen once. Sequencing used CD4+ T cells from PBMCs. The origin of the receptors is a human donor in good health. Each CDR3 is given with its conserved first and last residue. Fields, in order: V gene, clone size, D gene, J gene, CDR3 DNA, CDR3 protein. D genes are given only for firm matches. The size entry is marked missing in some rows and otherwise reads once, few, many or a size class.

V gene: TRBV6-1; clone size: NA; D gene: NA; J gene: TRBJ1-3; CDR3 DNA: TGTGCCAGCAGTCGCCCACTTGTCTCTGGAAACACCATATATTTT; CDR3 protein: CASSRPLVSGNTIYF
V gene: TRBV7-2; clone size: once; D gene: NA; J gene: TRBJ1-2; CDR3 DNA: TGTGCCAGCAGCTTAGCAGCTGGGCCAAGCGGCTACACCTTC; CDR3 protein: CASSLAAGPSGYTF
V gene: TRBV19; clone size: NA; D gene: NA; J gene: TRBJ2-2; CDR3 DNA: TGTGCCAGTAGTACCCCGGGGAACACCGGGGAGCTGTTTTTT; CDR3 protein: CASSTPGNTGELFF
V gene: TRBV5-1; clone size: NA; D gene: NA; J gene: TRBJ2-5; CDR3 DNA: TGCGCCAGCACTACCGGAGGGGAGACCCAGTACTTC; CDR3 protein: CASTTGGETQYF
V gene: TRBV2; clone size: NA; D gene: NA; J gene: TRBJ2-3; CDR3 DNA: TGTGCCAGCAGTGGACTCCCCCCCACAGATACGCAGTATTTT; CDR3 protein: CASSGLPPTDTQYF
V gene: TRBV18; clone size: NA; D gene: NA; J gene: TRBJ2-1; CDR3 DNA: TGTGCCAGCTCACCAAGGGGAATCTACAATGAGCAGTTCTTC; CDR3 protein: CASSPRGIYNEQFF
V gene: TRBV5-1; clone size: NA; D gene: TRBD1; J gene: TRBJ2-3; CDR3 DNA: TGCGCCAGCAGCTTGGTGGGCAGGGGGCCAGATACGCAGTATTTT; CDR3 protein: CASSLVGRGPDTQYF
V gene: TRBV20-1; clone size: NA; D gene: NA; J gene: TRBJ2-7; CDR3 DNA: TGCAGTGCTAGAGCGGCAGCGAACTACGAGCAGTACTTC; CDR3 protein: CSARAAANYEQYF
V gene: TRBV15; clone size: NA; D gene: NA; J gene: TRBJ1-5; CDR3 DNA: TGTGCCACCAGCCGCAGATCTGGGCAGCCCCAGCATTTT; CDR3 protein: CATSRRSGQPQHF
V gene: TRBV4-1; clone size: NA; D gene: TRBD1; J gene: TRBJ1-2; CDR3 DNA: TGCGCCAGCAGCCAAGGACAGGGGACTATCTTAACTAGGGATGGCTACACCTTC; CDR3 protein: CASSQGQGTILTRDGYTF
V gene: TRBV7-9; clone size: NA; D gene: NA; J gene: TRBJ2-7; CDR3 DNA: TGTGCCAGCAGCTCGCAGGGTTCGCGCGGTATATACGAGCAGTACTTC; CDR3 protein: CASSSQGSRGIYEQYF
V gene: TRBV29-1; clone size: once; D gene: TRBD1; J gene: TRBJ2-2; CDR3 DNA: TGCAGCGTTGATCGCGGGACAGGGCTCACCGGGGAGCTGTTTTTT; CDR3 protein: CSVDRGTGLTGELFF
V gene: TRBV18; clone size: NA; D gene: NA; J gene: TRBJ2-7; CDR3 DNA: TGTGCCAGCTCACCACCGGGTAGATACGAGCAGTACTTC; CDR3 protein: CASSPPGRYEQYF
V gene: TRBV30; clone size: once; D gene: TRBD2; J gene: TRBJ2-7; CDR3 DNA: TGTGCCTGGCGAAGTACAGACCTCGGACTAGCGGGAGGAAGATACGAGCAGTACTTC; CDR3 protein: CAWRSTDLGLAGGRYEQYF
V gene: TRBV7-2; clone size: NA; D gene: NA; J gene: TRBJ2-7; CDR3 DNA: TGTGCCAGCAGTCCGGACAGTGGACTCTACGAGCAGTACTTC; CDR3 protein: CASSPDSGLYEQYF
V gene: TRBV29-1; clone size: NA; D gene: NA; J gene: TRBJ1-5; CDR3 DNA: TGCAGCGCAGGGGAATCGCGTCAGCCCCAGCATTTT; CDR3 protein: CSAGESRQPQHF
V gene: TRBV28; clone size: NA; D gene: TRBD1; J gene: TRBJ2-7; CDR3 DNA: TGTGCCAGCACCCTCCAGGGGGCCTACGAGCAGTACTTC; CDR3 protein: CASTLQGAYEQYF
V gene: TRBV28; clone size: NA; D gene: NA; J gene: TRBJ2-5; CDR3 DNA: TGTGCCAGCAGGACAGACAGTACCCTCTCGGGGACCCAGTACTTC; CDR3 protein: CASRTDSTLSGTQYF
V gene: TRBV7-2; clone size: once; D gene: NA; J gene: TRBJ2-4; CDR3 DNA: TGTGCCAGCAGCTTAGGGCGATCGGGGGTCAACATTCAGTACTTC; CDR3 protein: CASSLGRSGVNIQYF
V gene: TRBV23-1; clone size: NA; D gene: NA; J gene: TRBJ1-2; CDR3 DNA: TGCGCCAGCAGTCAATCTTTCGACTTTGACTATGGCTACACCTTC; CDR3 protein: CASSQSFDFDYGYTF
V gene: TRBV29-1; clone size: NA; D gene: NA; J gene: TRBJ2-3; CDR3 DNA: TGCAGCGTTGAAGATCCTCCGGGAGTGTGGACAGATACGCAGTATTTT; CDR3 protein: CSVEDPPGVWTDTQYF
V gene: TRBV5-1; clone size: NA; D gene: TRBD2; J gene: TRBJ2-7; CDR3 DNA: TGCGCCAGCAGCTGGGGACTAGCGGGAGTCTTTAACGAGCAGTACTTC; CDR3 protein: CASSWGLAGVFNEQYF
V gene: TRBV5-4; clone size: NA; D gene: TRBD1; J gene: TRBJ2-7; CDR3 DNA: TGTGCCAGCACCCGGGACAGGGCCCTCCACGAGCAGTACTTC; CDR3 protein: CASTRDRALHEQYF
V gene: TRBV5-4; clone size: NA; D gene: NA; J gene: TRBJ2-2; CDR3 DNA: TGTGCCAGCAGCTTGATGATTGGGTCGAACACCGGGGAGCTGTTTTTT; CDR3 protein: CASSLMIGSNTGELFF
V gene: TRBV4-1; clone size: NA; D gene: NA; J gene: TRBJ1-1; CDR3 DNA: TGCGCCAGTTCCCCGTGGGGACGGGGGGAAGCTTTCTTT; CDR3 protein: CASSPWGRGEAFF
V gene: TRBV7-2; clone size: NA; D gene: TRBD1; J gene: TRBJ1-3; CDR3 DNA: TGTGCCAGCAGCCAGGACAGGGGACTCTTCTCTGGAAACACCATATATTTT; CDR3 protein: CASSQDRGLFSGNTIYF
V gene: TRBV28; clone size: NA; D gene: TRBD1; J gene: TRBJ1-4; CDR3 DNA: TGTGCCAGCAGTTCCGGACAGGGTGGAGGGGAAAAACTGTTTTTT; CDR3 protein: CASSSGQGGGEKLFF
V gene: TRBV3-1; clone size: NA; D gene: TRBD2; J gene: TRBJ2-3; CDR3 DNA: TGTGCCAGCAGCACCCGGACTAGCCCCACAGATACGCAGTATTTT; CDR3 protein: CASSTRTSPTDTQYF
V gene: TRBV3-1; clone size: NA; D gene: NA; J gene: TRBJ1-5; CDR3 DNA: TGTGCCAGCAGCCTAGGAACGGGTTGGGGTAATCAGCCCCAGCATTTT; CDR3 protein: CASSLGTGWGNQPQHF
V gene: TRBV29-1; clone size: NA; D gene: NA; J gene: TRBJ1-2; CDR3 DNA: TGCAGCGTCGGACAGACCTATGGCTACACCTTC; CDR3 protein: CSVGQTYGYTF
V gene: TRBV14; clone size: once; D gene: NA; J gene: TRBJ1-2; CDR3 DNA: TGTGCCAGCAGCCCAGGACCGTCCTATGGCTACACCTTC; CDR3 protein: CASSPGPSYGYTF
V gene: TRBV3-1; clone size: NA; D gene: TRBD1; J gene: TRBJ1-5; CDR3 DNA: TGTGCCAGCAGCCCCGCGGGACAGATGAGGCAGCCCCAGCATTTT; CDR3 protein: CASSPAGQMRQPQHF
V gene: TRBV28; clone size: NA; D gene: NA; J gene: TRBJ2-1; CDR3 DNA: TGTGCCAGCAGTCTTAGGGTAAATGAGCAGTTCTTC; CDR3 protein: CASSLRVNEQFF
V gene: TRBV11-2; clone size: NA; D gene: NA; J gene: TRBJ1-5; CDR3 DNA: TGTGCCAGCAGCCGAGCCGGGACGGAAAATCAGCCCCAGCATTTT; CDR3 protein: CASSRAGTENQPQHF
V gene: TRBV28; clone size: NA; D gene: NA; J gene: TRBJ1-2; CDR3 DNA: TGTGCCAGCAGTTTCGTACCTGCCTGGACAGACTATGGCTACACCTTC; CDR3 protein: CASSFVPAWTDYGYTF
V gene: TRBV5-1; clone size: few; D gene: TRBD1; J gene: TRBJ2-5; CDR3 DNA: TGCGCCAGCAGCTTCCGGGACAGCAACCAAGAGACCCAGTACTTC; CDR3 protein: CASSFRDSNQETQYF
V gene: TRBV5-1; clone size: NA; D gene: NA; J gene: TRBJ2-5; CDR3 DNA: TGCGCCAGCCGCTTCTCAGGGTGGGTAGAGACCCAGTACTTC; CDR3 protein: CASRFSGWVETQYF
V gene: TRBV7-2; clone size: NA; D gene: TRBD1; J gene: TRBJ2-1; CDR3 DNA: TGTGCCAGCAGCTCCTGGGGACAGGGGGACAATGAGCAGTTCTTC; CDR3 protein: CASSSWGQGDNEQFF
V gene: TRBV12-3/TRBV12-4; clone size: NA; D gene: TRBD1; J gene: TRBJ2-5; CDR3 DNA: TGTGCCAGCAGTTTTAACAGGGGGCTCCAAGAGACCCAGTACTTC; CDR3 protein: CASSFNRGLQETQYF
V gene: TRBV7-6; clone size: NA; D gene: NA; J gene: TRBJ2-4; CDR3 DNA: TGTGCCAGCAGCTTAGAGTCAGGAAACATTCAGTACTTC; CDR3 protein: CASSLESGNIQYF
V gene: TRBV28; clone size: NA; D gene: TRBD2; J gene: TRBJ2-2; CDR3 DNA: TGTGCCAGCATCCAGACTAGCGGGCCCCTTGCCGGGGAGCTGTTTTTT; CDR3 protein: CASIQTSGPLAGELFF
V gene: TRBV29-1; clone size: NA; D gene: TRBD2; J gene: TRBJ2-1; CDR3 DNA: TGCAGCGGGTGGACTAGCGGCTCAGGAGAGCAGTTCTTC; CDR3 protein: CSGWTSGSGEQFF
V gene: TRBV27; clone size: NA; D gene: NA; J gene: TRBJ2-2; CDR3 DNA: TGTGCCAGCAGTTTTAACGCTGACACCGGGGAGCTGTTTTTT; CDR3 protein: CASSFNADTGELFF
V gene: TRBV28; clone size: NA; D gene: NA; J gene: TRBJ2-3; CDR3 DNA: TGTGCCAGCAGGCAGGGGAGGCCAGATACGCAGTATTTT; CDR3 protein: CASRQGRPDTQYF
V gene: TRBV3-1; clone size: NA; D gene: TRBD2; J gene: TRBJ2-1; CDR3 DNA: TGTGCCAGCAGCCCGACTAGCGCCTCAGGACCCTACAATGAGCAGTTCTTC; CDR3 protein: CASSPTSASGPYNEQFF
V gene: TRBV3-1; clone size: NA; D gene: NA; J gene: TRBJ2-2; CDR3 DNA: TGTGCCAGCAGCCATTTCACCGGGGAGCTGTTTTTT; CDR3 protein: CASSHFTGELFF
V gene: TRBV2; clone size: once; D gene: TRBD1; J gene: TRBJ1-2; CDR3 DNA: TGTGCCAGCGGGACAGGGATTTTGGGGCACTATGGCTACACCTTC; CDR3 protein: CASGTGILGHYGYTF
V gene: TRBV6-1; clone size: NA; D gene: NA; J gene: TRBJ2-7; CDR3 DNA: TGTGCCAGCTCGCCTACTGCACCCGAGCAGTACTTC; CDR3 protein: CASSPTAPEQYF
V gene: TRBV7-9; clone size: NA; D gene: NA; J gene: TRBJ2-1; CDR3 DNA: TGTGCCAGCAGCTTAAGACCCGGTAGGAGCTCCTACAATGAGCAGTTCTTC; CDR3 protein: CASSLRPGRSSYNEQFF
V gene: TRBV20-1; clone size: NA; D gene: NA; J gene: TRBJ2-5; CDR3 DNA: TGCAGTGCCCAACAGGGTTCGGAAGAGACCCAGTACTTC; CDR3 protein: CSAQQGSEETQYF
V gene: TRBV18; clone size: NA; D gene: NA; J gene: TRBJ2-3; CDR3 DNA: TGTGCCAGCTCACCACCCGGCGGGGCCACAGATACGCAGTATTTT; CDR3 protein: CASSPPGGATDTQYF
V gene: TRBV7-8; clone size: NA; D gene: NA; J gene: TRBJ2-5; CDR3 DNA: TGTGCCAGCAGCCCTGTCGTGGGGGGACAAGAGACCCAGTACTTC; CDR3 protein: CASSPVVGGQETQYF
V gene: TRBV18; clone size: NA; D gene: TRBD1; J gene: TRBJ2-3; CDR3 DNA: TGTGCCAGCTCACCAGCCCCAGGGGGAGGCACAGATACGCAGTATTTT; CDR3 protein: CASSPAPGGGTDTQYF
V gene: TRBV10-3; clone size: NA; D gene: NA; J gene: TRBJ1-3; CDR3 DNA: TGTGCCATCAGTGCGGCGCACTCTGGAAACACCATATATTTT; CDR3 protein: CAISAAHSGNTIYF
V gene: TRBV18; clone size: NA; D gene: TRBD1; J gene: TRBJ1-2; CDR3 DNA: TGTGCCAGCTCCCACGACAGGGACTATGGCTACACCTTC; CDR3 protein: CASSHDRDYGYTF
V gene: TRBV12-3/TRBV12-4; clone size: NA; D gene: NA; J gene: TRBJ1-1; CDR3 DNA: TGTGCCAGCAGTTTAGTCGTGGGCCGATACACTGAAGCTTTCTTT; CDR3 protein: CASSLVVGRYTEAFF
V gene: TRBV10-3; clone size: NA; D gene: TRBD2; J gene: TRBJ2-1; CDR3 DNA: TGTGCCATCAGTGAAGGACTAGCGGGAGCGAATGAGCAGTTCTTC; CDR3 protein: CAISEGLAGANEQFF
V gene: TRBV5-1; clone size: NA; D gene: NA; J gene: TRBJ1-2; CDR3 DNA: TGCGCCAGCAGCCTCGGGAGGGCTAGCTACACCTTC; CDR3 protein: CASSLGRASYTF
V gene: TRBV19; clone size: NA; D gene: NA; J gene: TRBJ2-3; CDR3 DNA: TGTGCCAGTAGTAGACCCTATCAGGGACCTAGCACAGATACGCAGTATTTT; CDR3 protein: CASSRPYQGPSTDTQYF
V gene: TRBV7-2; clone size: NA; D gene: TRBD2; J gene: TRBJ2-5; CDR3 DNA: TGTGCCAGCAGCTTAGCCCTAGCGGTGTACCAAGAGACCCAGTACTTC; CDR3 protein: CASSLALAVYQETQYF